This T cell receptor beta chain appears in the sequencing data of a study of T cell changes during pregnancy in multiple sclerosis. V was pared by 5 bases and J by 0 bases, with 16 bases between. The CDR3 is made up of 16 amino acids. Germline CDR1 SGHVS, CDR2 FQNEAQ. Using immunoSEQ multiplex PCR, the repertoire was profiled, and TCRdb retains in-frame clones only, with some absent. The sample lists tens of thousands of clones; nearly 90% were seen once. The TCR was taken from a female donor with multiple sclerosis, enrolled in a pregnancy study. The sequencing here drew on CD4+ T cells from peripheral blood mononuclear cells, taken in the first trimester of pregnancy. The genes are TRBV7-8 and TRBJ1-2; D unresolved. CDR3 nucleotide sequence: TGTGCCAGCAGCCGCTCTCGCGGCCGGTCTAACTATGGCTACACCTTC. It encodes CASSRSRGRSNYGYTF.